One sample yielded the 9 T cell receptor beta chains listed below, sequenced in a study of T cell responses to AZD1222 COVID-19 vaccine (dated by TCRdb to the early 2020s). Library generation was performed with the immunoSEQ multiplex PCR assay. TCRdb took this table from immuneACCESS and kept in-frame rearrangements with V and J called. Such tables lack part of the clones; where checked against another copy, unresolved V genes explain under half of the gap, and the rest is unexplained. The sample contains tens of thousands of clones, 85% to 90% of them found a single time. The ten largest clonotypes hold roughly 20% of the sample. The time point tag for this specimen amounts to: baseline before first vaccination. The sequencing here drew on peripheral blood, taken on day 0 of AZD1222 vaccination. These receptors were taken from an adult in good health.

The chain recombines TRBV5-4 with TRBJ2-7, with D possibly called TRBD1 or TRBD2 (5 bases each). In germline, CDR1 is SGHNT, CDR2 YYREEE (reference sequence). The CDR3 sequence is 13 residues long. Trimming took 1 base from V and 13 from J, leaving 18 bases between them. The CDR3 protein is CASSLPAPGPNYF. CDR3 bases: TGTGCCAGCAGCTTGCCCGCCCCGGGGCCCAACTACTTC.

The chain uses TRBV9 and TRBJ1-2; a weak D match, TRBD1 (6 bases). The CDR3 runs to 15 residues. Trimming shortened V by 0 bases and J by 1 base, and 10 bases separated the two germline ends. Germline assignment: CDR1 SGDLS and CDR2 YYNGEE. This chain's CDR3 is CASSVGGQFNYGYTF. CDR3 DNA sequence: TGTGCCAGCAGCGTAGGAGGACAGTTTAACTATGGCTACACCTTC.

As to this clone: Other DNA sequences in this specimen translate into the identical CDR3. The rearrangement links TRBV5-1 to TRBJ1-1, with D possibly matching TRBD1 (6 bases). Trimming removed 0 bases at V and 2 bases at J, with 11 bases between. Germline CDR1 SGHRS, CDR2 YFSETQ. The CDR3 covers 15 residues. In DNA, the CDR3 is TGCGCCAGCAGCTTGGCCGGGGGCGTAAACACTGAAGCTTTCTTT. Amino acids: CASSLAGGVNTEAFF.

Written as DNA, the CDR3 is TGTGCCAGCACCCCGACAGGATATGGCTACACCTTC. Amino acid sequence: CASTPTGYGYTF. The chain carries TRBV12-3 or TRBV12-4 and TRBJ1-2; possible D gene TRBD1, 6 bases. The CDR3 sequence is 12 residues long. Trimming took 7 bases from V and 5 from J, leaving 11 bases between them.

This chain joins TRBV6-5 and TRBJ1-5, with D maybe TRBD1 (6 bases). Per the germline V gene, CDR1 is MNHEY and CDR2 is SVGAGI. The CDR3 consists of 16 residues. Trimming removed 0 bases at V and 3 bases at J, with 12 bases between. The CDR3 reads CASSYSGGSSNQPQHF. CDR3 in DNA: TGTGCCAGCAGTTACTCAGGGGGGTCTTCCAATCAGCCCCAGCATTTT.

The CDR3 spells CASSLLPSGFGSYNSPLHF. Here the CDR3 DNA reads TGTGCCAGCAGTTTACTACCTTCAGGGTTTGGCTCCTATAATTCACCCCTCCACTTT. This chain links TRBV27 with TRBJ1-6; perhaps TRBD1 as D (5 bases). V was cut by 2 bases and J by 0 bases, with 17 bases left in between. Germline values: CDR1 MNHEY, CDR2 SMNVEV (reference sequence). The CDR3 length is 19 residues.

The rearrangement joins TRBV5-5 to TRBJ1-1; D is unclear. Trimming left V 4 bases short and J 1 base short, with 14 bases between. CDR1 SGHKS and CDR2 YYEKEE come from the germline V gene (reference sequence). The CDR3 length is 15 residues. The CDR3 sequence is CASSQDGLRNTEAFF. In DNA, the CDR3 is TGTGCCAGCAGCCAGGACGGACTCCGGAACACTGAAGCTTTCTTT.

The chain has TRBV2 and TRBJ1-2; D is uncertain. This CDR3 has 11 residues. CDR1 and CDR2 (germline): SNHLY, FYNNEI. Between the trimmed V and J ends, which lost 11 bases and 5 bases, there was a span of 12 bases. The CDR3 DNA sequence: TGTGCCCAAGCCGAGCGTTATGGCTACACCTTC. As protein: CAQAERYGYTF.

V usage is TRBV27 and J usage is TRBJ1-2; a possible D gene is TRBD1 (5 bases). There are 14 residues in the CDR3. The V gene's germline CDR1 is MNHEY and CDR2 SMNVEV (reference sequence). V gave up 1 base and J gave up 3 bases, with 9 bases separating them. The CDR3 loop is CASSLYGTDYGYTF. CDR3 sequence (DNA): TGTGCCAGCAGTTTATATGGGACGGACTATGGCTACACCTTC.